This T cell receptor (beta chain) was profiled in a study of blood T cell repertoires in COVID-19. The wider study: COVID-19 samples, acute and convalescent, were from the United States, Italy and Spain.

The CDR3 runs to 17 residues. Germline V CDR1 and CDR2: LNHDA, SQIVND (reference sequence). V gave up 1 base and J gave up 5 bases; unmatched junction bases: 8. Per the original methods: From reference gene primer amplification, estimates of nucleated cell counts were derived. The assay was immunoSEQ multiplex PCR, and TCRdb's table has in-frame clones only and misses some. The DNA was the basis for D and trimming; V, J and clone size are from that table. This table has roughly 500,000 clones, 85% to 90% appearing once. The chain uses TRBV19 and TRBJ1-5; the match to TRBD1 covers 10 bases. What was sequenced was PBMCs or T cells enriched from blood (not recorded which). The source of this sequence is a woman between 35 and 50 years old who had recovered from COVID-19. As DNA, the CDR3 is TGTGCCAGTAGTATAGGTTGGGACAGGGGATCGGATCAGCCCCAGCATTTT. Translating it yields CASSIGWDRGSDQPQHF.